This T cell receptor beta chain was captured by sequencing in a study of monozygotic twins with inflammatory bowel disease. TCRdb re-called the 5' RACE reads; one entry per CDR3 protein, DNA not given. The repertoire table contains about 43,000 distinct CDR3 sequences. The CDR3 is 15 residues long. This sequence was found in a human donor with ulcerative colitis or Crohn's disease, or a healthy co-twin of an affected twin (not recorded which). The sequenced sample consisted of blood. This rearrangement joins TRBV12-3 or TRBV12-4 to TRBJ1-1; no DNA is available, so the TRBD1 call from TCRdb remains unchecked. CDR3 sequence reads: CASSRQGTGRTEAFF.